This T cell receptor (beta chain) was sequenced during a study of blood T cells in healthy people across ages. This clonotype was counted a few times. As yet, its antigen is unknown. This may be a read error: a much more frequent sequence differs by one nucleotide. Study-level findings and limits: Naive T cell percentage by flow cytometry tracked strongly with beta diversity.

Next came a second PCR, run for about 7 to 11 cycles, which used a sample-barcoded 5' primer along with a J-beta primer mix. One entry per CDR3 protein results from TCRdb running MiXCR on the 5' RACE reads. In the table there are around 870,000 distinct CDR3 sequences, roughly 26% of which are singletons. The sequence was collected from a woman of 80 years or more in good health. Sequencing was performed on blood.

The CDR3 coding sequence is TGCAGTGCTGGAGGGTTCGCACGGGCCCCTGCGGAGACAGATACGCAGTATTTT. It is translated as CSAGGFARAPAETDTQYF. V is TRBV20-1 and J is TRBJ2-3; possibly TRBD2 for D (6 bases). V lost 5 bases and J lost 3, with 27 bases in between. Germline V gene data show CDR1 as DFQATT and CDR2 as SNEGSKA (reference sequence). The CDR3 covers 18 residues.